These 18 T cell receptor beta chains share one sample of origin, sequenced in a study of blood T cells in healthy people across ages (dated by TCRdb to the mid-2010s). Libraries were made using 5' RACE. The instrument was an Illumina HiSeq 2500. A second PCR of roughly 7 to 11 cycles was performed with a sample-barcoded 5' primer and a J-beta primer mix. TCRdb passed the public sequencing reads through fastp at Q25 and MiXCR, retaining productive beta sequences. Rows are unified per CDR3 protein, each entry keeping the most common DNA and genes. The sample table shows some 1.1 million distinct CDR3 sequences, and around two fifths are seen once. The ten largest clones represent 13% of the sample. The specimen was blood. The receptor set was obtained from a man in his late teens or twenties in good health.

The chain employs TRBV3-1 and TRBJ2-1, with a tentative D call TRBD2 (6 bases). The tail of the sequence fits TRBJ2-7 better, so the J call may be wrong. Per the germline V gene, CDR1 is LGHDT and CDR2 is YNNKEL (reference sequence). The CDR3 is 14 residues long. In nucleotides, the CDR3 is TGTGCCAGCAGCCAAGATTTAGCGGACAATGAGCAGTACTTC. As protein: CASSQDLADNEQYF.

The J gene is TRBJ2-1, the V gene TRBV10-2; 8 bases line up with TRBD1. The last part of the DNA fits TRBJ2-7 better; the J call may be wrong. Germline CDR1 and CDR2: WSHSY and SAAADI. This CDR3 is 15 amino acids long. CDR3 protein: CASSGSPQGAYEQYF. CDR3 DNA sequence: TGCGCCAGCAGTGGATCACCACAGGGGGCCTACGAGCAGTACTTC.

This clonotype came up a few times. The chain employs TRBV4-1 and TRBJ1-5, with 7 bases fitting TRBD1. Germline V gene lookup returns CDR1 MGHRA and CDR2 YSYEKL. The junction had 9 bases not matched to a gene; V was cut back by 0 bases and J by 7 bases. The CDR3 is 16 amino acids. CDR3 nucleotides: TGCGCCAGCAGCCAAGAAGGATCAGGGGGGTACCAGCCCCAGCATTTT. Translated: CASSQEGSGGYQPQHF.

J is TRBJ1-2 and V is TRBV4-3; unclear D gene. Germline V gene lookup returns CDR1 LGHNA and CDR2 YSLEER. This CDR3 spans 14 amino acids. Deletions cut 0 bases from V and 8 bases from J, with 13 bases between. CDR3 nucleotides: TGCGCCAGCAGCCAAGATTACGGTAACGGAGGCTACACCTTC. Amino acids: CASSQDYGNGGYTF.

This clonotype appeared a few times. The rearrangement uses TRBV21-1 and TRBJ1-2; no check of the table's D call, TRBD1, against the DNA was made. TRBV21-1 counts as a pseudogene. CDR3 length equals 14 residues. CDR3 region: CASSKGRDRVCYTF. The CDR3 DNA reads TGTGCCAGCAGCAAAGGAAGGGACAGGGTTTGCTACACCTTC.

This clonotype showed up just a few times. An end of the junction does not agree with germline; a read error may underlie this. This chain joins TRBV6-2 or TRBV6-3 and TRBJ1-5; the D gene is possibly TRBD1 (5 bases). This CDR3 comprises 14 residues. Germline V gene lookup returns CDR1 MNHEY and CDR2 SVGEGT. The CDR3 reads CASSYSGGNRPQHF. The CDR3 bases are TGTGCCAGCAGTTACTCGGGGGGGAATCGGCCCCAGCATTTT.

In its sample, this clonotype was seen a few times. The chain joins TRBV11-2 to TRBJ1-2; the D is unclear. The V and J ends lost 3 bases and 8 bases respectively, with 10 bases between them. The length of the CDR3 is 12 residues. Germline V gene sequence: CDR1 SGHAT, CDR2 FQNNGV. CDR3 protein: CASSLSHPGYTF. The CDR3 coding sequence is TGTGCCAGCAGCTTGTCACATCCCGGCTACACCTTC.

In its sample, this clonotype was seen a few times. V is TRBV20-1 and J is TRBJ1-2; 7 bases agree with TRBD1. Losses at the gene ends were 6 bases for V and 2 bases for J; bases not matched to a gene: 3. Germline values: CDR1 DFQATT, CDR2 SNEGSKA (reference sequence). The CDR3 totals 12 residues. CDR3 bases: TGCAGTGCGCAGGGACAGAACTATGGCTACACCTTC. Encoded protein: CSAQGQNYGYTF.

The rearrangement joins TRBV2 to TRBJ2-2; no clear D gene. The length of the CDR3 is 10 residues. CDR1 and CDR2 (germline): SNHLY, FYNNEI. V was trimmed by 4 bases and J by 8 bases, leaving 2 bases between them. This CDR3 is CASSGGELFF. DNA for the CDR3: TGTGCCAGCAGTGGGGGGGAGCTGTTTTTT.

The chain has TRBV24-1 and TRBJ2-1, with 8 nucleotides matching TRBD1. With 2 bases clipped from V and 6 bases from J, the junction kept 8 bases outside the gene matches. The germline V gene encodes CDR1 KGHDR and CDR2 SFDVKD. The CDR3 covers 16 residues. This CDR3 reads CATSDSSGGAFNEQFF. The DNA of the CDR3 is TGTGCCACCAGTGATTCCTCAGGGGGCGCGTTCAATGAGCAGTTCTTC.

This chain joins TRBV6-5 and TRBJ1-6, with 9 positions matching TRBD1. Germline trimming cut 2 bases from V and 10 bases from J; bases unmatched to any gene: 6. The CDR3 is made up of 15 amino acids. Germline CDR1 reads MNHEY; CDR2 reads SVGAGI. This chain's CDR3 is CASSYAGQGNSPLHF. CDR3 nucleotides: TGTGCCAGCAGTTACGCCGGACAGGGGAACTCACCCCTCCACTTT.

The rearrangement joins TRBV28 to TRBJ2-1, with 9 bases fitting TRBD1. This CDR3 is 16 amino acids long. The J segment lost 7 bases and the V segment lost 5 bases, leaving 12 bases of the junction unmatched. The V gene's germline CDR1 is MDHEN and CDR2 SYDVKM. The CDR3 reads CASSPPWTGARNEQFF. Written as DNA, the CDR3 is TGTGCCAGCAGTCCACCCTGGACAGGGGCGAGGAATGAGCAGTTCTTC.

The CDR3 nucleotides are TGCAGTGCGGACTTGCGACAGGGCGGGACTGAAGCTTTCTTT. Protein: CSADLRQGGTEAFF. The V call is TRBV20-1, the J call TRBJ1-1; TRBD1 matches at 7 bases. The length of the CDR3 is 14 residues. Germline values: CDR1 DFQATT, CDR2 SNEGSKA (reference sequence). V lost 6 bases, J lost 5 bases, and 12 bases stayed unmatched.

There are a few counts of this clonotype. The chain uses TRBV5-1 and TRBJ2-1; tentative D call: TRBD2 (5 bases). CDR3 size: 16 residues. Trimming took 1 base from V and 0 from J, leaving 11 bases between them. Germline CDR1 SGHRS, CDR2 YFSETQ. DNA of the CDR3: TGCGCCAGCAGCTTGTCGTCGGGGAACTCCTACAATGAGCAGTTCTTC. Residues: CASSLSSGNSYNEQFF. Full variable domain (outside the CDR3, taken from reference TRBV5-1 and TRBJ2-1): KAGVTQTPRYLIKTRGQQVTLSCSPISGHRSVSWYQQTPGQGLQFLFEYFSETQRNKGNFPGRFSGRQFSNSRSEMNVSTLELGDSALYLCASSLSSGNSYNEQFFGPGTRLTVL.

The J gene is TRBJ2-4, the V gene TRBV27; D unresolved. The end of the DNA aligns better with TRBJ2-7, so the J call may be wrong. The CDR3 is 13 amino acids. CDR1 MNHEY and CDR2 SMNVEV come from the germline V gene (reference sequence). CDR3 loop: CASSLSSRSEQYF. As DNA, the CDR3 is TGTGCCAGCAGTTTATCCTCCAGGAGCGAGCAGTACTTC.

In its sample, this clonotype was seen once. V is TRBV20-1 and J is TRBJ1-5, with 8 bases identical to TRBD1. V lost 2 bases and J lost 2; bases outside the gene matches: 14. The germline V gene encodes CDR1 DFQATT and CDR2 SNEGSKA (reference sequence). The CDR3 totals 18 residues. CDR3 sequence (DNA): TGCAGTGCTAGACCGCACGGGACAGGCCACGGGGGCAATCAGCCCCAGCATTTT. Amino acids: CSARPHGTGHGGNQPQHF.

The chain links TRBV6-2 or TRBV6-3 to TRBJ2-1; tentative D call: TRBD2 (5 bases). V lost 6 bases and J lost 5, with 14 bases in between. CDR1 is MNHEY, CDR2 SVGEGT, per germline. The length of the CDR3 is 14 residues. The CDR3 sequence: CASSPSGADNEQFF. CDR3 DNA sequence: TGTGCCAGCAGCCCCAGCGGAGCCGACAATGAGCAGTTCTTC.

The V call is TRBV12-3 or TRBV12-4, the J call TRBJ1-2; D uncertain. The CDR3 is made up of 14 amino acids. The V gene lost 0 bases and the J gene lost 6 bases, with 11 bases spanning the gap. The chain's CDR3 is CASSLAEGVHGYTF. The CDR3 DNA reads as TGTGCCAGCAGTTTAGCCGAGGGAGTACATGGCTACACCTTC.